The 20 T cell receptor beta chains given below trace back to one sample, sequenced in a study of blood T cell repertoires in COVID-19. The assay was immunoSEQ multiplex PCR, and TCRdb's table has in-frame clones only and misses some. The table records around 400,000 clones, about 89% of them present only once. The sequencing input was peripheral blood. Receptor source: a woman aged 60-75 years with COVID-19, enrolled during active disease.

Details on this clone: The same CDR3 also results from other DNA sequences found in this sample. The rearrangement links TRBV5-1 to TRBJ1-1, with D unclear. CDR3 length: 14 residues. Trimming shortened V by 0 bases and J by 0 bases, and 6 bases separated the two germline ends. Germline-derived CDR1 and CDR2 are SGHRS and YFSETQ. CDR3 in amino acids: CASSLDSLNTEAFF. CDR3 sequence (DNA): TGCGCCAGCAGCTTGGACAGCCTGAACACTGAAGCTTTCTTT. The complete variable domain, with remaining parts taken from reference TRBV5-1 and TRBJ1-1, reads KAGVTQTPRYLIKTRGQQVTLSCSPISGHRSVSWYQQTPGQGLQFLFEYFSETQRNKGNFPGRFSGRQFSNSRSEMNVSTLELGDSALYLCASSLDSLNTEAFFGQGTRLTVV.

V is TRBV19 and J is TRBJ1-5, with 8 nucleotides matching TRBD1. The trim removed 5 bases at V and 7 bases at J, leaving 10 bases unmatched. Looked up from germline, CDR1 is LNHDA and CDR2 is SQIVND (reference sequence). This CDR3 region has 15 residues. In nucleotides, the CDR3 is TGTGCCAGTAGTCGGACAGGGTACGGCGAGCAGCCCCAGCATTTT. It specifies CASSRTGYGEQPQHF.

The chain joins TRBV30 to TRBJ2-5, with D unresolved. The V and J ends lost 0 bases and 5 bases respectively, with 4 bases between them. Germline V gene lookup returns CDR1 GTSNPN and CDR2 SVGIG (reference sequence). The CDR3 covers 11 residues. Here the CDR3 reads CAWSVGETQYF. The CDR3 DNA is TGTGCCTGGAGTGTCGGGGAGACCCAGTACTTC.

This clone was seen a few times. The genes are TRBV6-6 and TRBJ2-1; D remains unclear. Trimming took off 0 bases at V and 9 bases at J, with 3 bases between the two ends. From germline, CDR1 is MNHNY and CDR2 SVGAGI (reference sequence). The CDR3 is 11 residues long. CDR3 residues: CASSYSGEQFF. CDR3 sequence (DNA): TGTGCCAGCAGTTACTCCGGTGAGCAGTTCTTC.

The rearrangement uses TRBV6-5 and TRBJ1-2; possibly TRBD1 for D (6 bases). The CDR3 consists of 13 residues. Looked up from germline, CDR1 is MNHEY and CDR2 is SVGAGI. Deletions cut 8 bases from V and 1 base from J, with 11 bases between. As DNA, the CDR3 is TGTGCCAGCTCGCAAGGGGGTAACTATGGCTACACCTTC. This codes for CASSQGGNYGYTF.

This rearrangement joins TRBV29-1 to TRBJ2-1; maybe TRBD2 (6 bases). V was clipped by 7 bases and J by 7 bases, with 20 bases between them. Germline V CDR1 and CDR2: SQVTM, ANQGSEA. There are 14 residues in the CDR3. The CDR3 is CSAMSRSGRNEQFF. Written as DNA, the CDR3 is TGCAGCGCTATGTCCCGGTCTGGGAGGAATGAGCAGTTCTTC.

V gene TRBV19 combines with J gene TRBJ1-6; D might be TRBD1 (6 bases). There are 15 residues in the CDR3. V was clipped by 2 bases and J by 6 bases, with 11 bases between them. The germline gives CDR1 LNHDA, CDR2 SQIVND (reference sequence). CDR3 sequence reads: CASSISGTSNSPLHF. CDR3 nucleotide sequence: TGTGCCAGTAGTATATCTGGGACAAGTAATTCACCCCTCCACTTT.

The chain combines TRBV11-3 with TRBJ2-3, with D possibly TRBD2 on 5 matching bases. V was cut by 4 bases and J by 10 bases, with 12 bases left in between. CDR3 length equals 12 residues. CDR1 and CDR2 (germline): SGHNT, YENEEA. CDR3 amino acids: CASSSHLGAQYF. The CDR3 DNA reads as TGTGCCAGCAGCTCCCACCTCGGGGCGCAGTATTTT.

This chain joins TRBV5-1 and TRBJ2-1, with 8 bases fitting TRBD2. This CDR3 has 17 residues. Germline CDR1 and CDR2: SGHRS and YFSETQ. The J segment lost 0 bases and the V segment lost 4 bases, leaving 9 bases of the junction unmatched. As DNA, the CDR3 is TGCGCCAGCAGCCCGGTTGGAGCGGGGGCCTCCTACAATGAGCAGTTCTTC. Translation gives CASSPVGAGASYNEQFF.

The chain links TRBV5-5 to TRBJ1-2; 7 positions match TRBD1. Germline lookup yields CDR1 SGHKS and CDR2 YYEKEE (reference sequence). This CDR3 comprises 15 residues. The junction had 5 bases not matched to a gene; V was cut back by 0 bases and J by 3 bases. The CDR3 DNA follows: TGTGCCAGCAGCTTGGCAGGGACAGACTACTATGGCTACACCTTC. Encoded protein: CASSLAGTDYYGYTF.

The rearrangement links TRBV30 to TRBJ2-2, with D tentatively TRBD2 (6 bases). Germline-derived CDR1 and CDR2 are GTSNPN and SVGIG (reference sequence). This CDR3 spans 13 amino acids. V dropped 3 bases and J dropped 6 bases, with 11 bases sitting between them. The CDR3 spells CAWSGTLSGELFF. In DNA form, the CDR3 reads TGTGCCTGGAGCGGGACTTTGTCCGGGGAGCTGTTTTTT.

The chain is built from TRBV19 and TRBJ1-6; D is undetermined. The V gene lost 3 bases and the J gene lost 0 bases, with 6 bases spanning the gap. Germline V gene data show CDR1 as LNHDA and CDR2 as SQIVND (reference sequence). The CDR3 totals 15 residues. The DNA for the CDR3 is TGTGCCAGTAGTATGAAGAGCTCCTATAATTCACCCCTCCACTTT. It encodes CASSMKSSYNSPLHF. Looking up the rest from reference TRBV19 and TRBJ1-6 gives the full variable domain: DGGITQSPKYLFRKEGQNVTLSCEQNLNHDAMYWYRQDPGQGLRLIYYSQIVNDFQKGDIAEGYSVSREKKESFPLTVTSAQKNPTAFYLCASSMKSSYNSPLHFGNGTRLTVT.

The chain employs TRBV7-2 and TRBJ2-2, with TRBD1 matching 8 bases. V lost 5 bases to trimming and J lost 7 bases; unmatched junction nucleotides: 9. The germline CDR1 and CDR2 sequences are SGHTA and FQGNSA. CDR3 size: 15 residues. CDR3 DNA sequence: TGTGCCAGCAGCCGCGCAGGGGGCAAGGTCGGGGAGCTGTTTTTT. Translated: CASSRAGGKVGELFF.

The chain employs TRBV18 and TRBJ2-7, with 10 bases identical to TRBD1. After removal of 3 bases from V and 6 bases from J, the junction contained 5 bases not matched to a gene. The CDR3 is made up of 14 amino acids. The germline V gene has CDR1 KGHSH and CDR2 LQKENI. The CDR3 spells CASSPGTGETEQYF. The CDR3 DNA is TGTGCCAGCTCACCCGGGACAGGGGAGACCGAGCAGTACTTC.

This chain joins TRBV19 and TRBJ1-1; 8 nucleotides line up with TRBD1. After removal of 5 bases from V and 10 bases from J, the junction contained 6 bases not matched to a gene. CDR1 and CDR2 from the germline V gene are LNHDA and SQIVND (reference sequence). CDR3 length equals 12 residues. CDR3 coding DNA: TGTGCCAGTAGTGAGATACAGGGGGGAGCTTTCTTT. Amino acids: CASSEIQGGAFF.

This chain uses TRBV7-6 with TRBJ1-1; 9 nucleotides align to TRBD1. V lost 3 bases and J lost 1; bases outside the gene matches: 3. Germline V gene data show CDR1 as SGHVS and CDR2 as FNYEAQ. CDR3 length: 15 residues. CDR3 sequence (DNA): TGTGCCAGCAGCTTGGGACAGGGTGGGAACACTGAAGCTTTCTTT. It encodes CASSLGQGGNTEAFF. The variable domain in full, completed from reference TRBV7-6 and TRBJ1-1, reads GAGVSQSPRYKVTKRGQDVALRCDPISGHVSLYWYRQALGQGPEFLTYFNYEAQQDKSGLPNDRFSAERPEGSISTLTIQRTEQRDSAMYRCASSLGQGGNTEAFFGQGTRLTVV.

The CDR3 DNA is TGTGCCAGCAGAAGAACAGGCCAAAACATTCAGTACTTC. This sequence encodes CASRRTGQNIQYF. The chain joins TRBV6-5 to TRBJ2-4, with D maybe TRBD1 (5 bases). The CDR3 sequence is 13 residues long. Germline lookup yields CDR1 MNHEY and CDR2 SVGAGI. With 6 bases removed from V and 5 bases from J, the gap between germline ends came to 11 bases.

The chain is built from TRBV5-1 and TRBJ1-4; TRBD1 aligns across 7 bases. The CDR3 spans 15 residues. The germline gives CDR1 SGHRS, CDR2 YFSETQ. Trimming at V came to 0 bases and at J to 4 bases, leaving 3 bases not matched to a gene. CDR3 nucleotide sequence: TGCGCCAGCAGCTTGGACAGGGGAGATAATGAAAAACTGTTTTTT. Its protein product is CASSLDRGDNEKLFF.

In this sample, this clone turned up a few times. This sequence joins TRBV12-3 or TRBV12-4 and TRBJ1-1; D ambiguous. V was pared by 3 bases and J by 7 bases, with 9 bases between. The CDR3 is 12 residues long. CDR3: CASSLVSLEAFF. DNA for the CDR3: TGTGCCAGCAGTTTGGTGAGCCTTGAAGCTTTCTTT.

The chain joins TRBV4-2 to TRBJ2-5, with 8 bases fitting TRBD2. Trimming cost V 6 bases and J 2 bases; bases outside gene matches: 5. The CDR3 is made up of 14 amino acids. Germline CDR1 is LGHNA and CDR2 is YNFKEQ. DNA for the CDR3: TGTGCCAGCAGTCGAGAGCGGGGGCAAGAGACCCAGTACTTC. Its translation is CASSRERGQETQYF.